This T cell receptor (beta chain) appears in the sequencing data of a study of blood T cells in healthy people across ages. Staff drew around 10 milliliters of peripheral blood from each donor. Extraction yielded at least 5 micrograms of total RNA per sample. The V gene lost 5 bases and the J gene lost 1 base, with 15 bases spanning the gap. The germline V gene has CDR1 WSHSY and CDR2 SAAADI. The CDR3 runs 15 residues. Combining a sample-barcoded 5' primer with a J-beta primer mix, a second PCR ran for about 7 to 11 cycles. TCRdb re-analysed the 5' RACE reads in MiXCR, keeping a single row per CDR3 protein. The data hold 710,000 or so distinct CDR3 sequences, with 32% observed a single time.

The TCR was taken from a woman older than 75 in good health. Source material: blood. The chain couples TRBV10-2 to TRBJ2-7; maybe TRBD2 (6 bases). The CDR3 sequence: CASSTPGRGSYEQYF. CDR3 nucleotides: TGCGCCAGCAGTACACCGGGACGGGGGTCCTACGAGCAGTACTTC.